The T cell receptor beta chain described here comes from a study of cytomegalovirus exposure and HLA in healthy donors. Study-wide context: Out of approximately 170 million T cells, an earlier analysis found roughly 110 million unique TCR beta sequences in total. Whole-study results and caveats: The study put 160 or so TCR beta chains on its list as cytomegalovirus-associated. Reports state that TCR beta sequences accurately predicted most subjects' HLA-A and HLA-B alleles.

There are 14 residues in the CDR3. CDR1 and CDR2 (germline): SGHNT, YYREEE (reference sequence). The ends lost 4 bases at V and 6 bases at J; junction bases unmatched: 8. It was with 60 Vbeta and 13 Jbeta primers that the PCR ran. Here immunoSEQ multiplex PCR was the method, and the copy in TCRdb shows in-frame clones only, minus some. The sample includes approximately 140,000 clones. To note about this clone: What it recognizes is unknown.

The sequence came from a middle-aged man in good health and CMV-seronegative. The specimen was PBMCs. The J gene is TRBJ2-7, the V gene TRBV5-4; 9 nucleotides match TRBD1. DNA for the CDR3: TGTGCCAGCAGCAGATCTGGACAGGGGCTCGAGCAGTACTTC. It translates to CASSRSGQGLEQYF.